The clone carrying this T cell receptor (beta chain) was detected a few times. The antigen remains undetermined. Preparing the TCRbeta library involved the use of unique molecular identifiers. TCRdb re-called the PCR reads through MiXCR, storing one row per CDR3 protein. The table lists 110,000 or so distinct CDR3 sequences, around 6.4% of them singletons, with roughly 23% in the top ten. This entry is derived from a study of T-cell reconstitution after alpha-beta-depleted transplantation in children. This CDR3 contains 13 residues. V lost 8 bases and J 4 bases, leaving 12 bases between the germline ends. From germline, CDR1 is MNHEY and CDR2 SMNVEV (reference sequence). Study conclusions and caveats: Newly produced T cells mostly accounted for T-cell counts and diversity one year post-transplant. Approximately two months post-transplant, alpha-beta T cells reportedly originated from several hundred expanded graft clones. High day-60 TCRbeta diversity in some patients came from surviving recipient T cells and thymic progenitors.

The TCR comes from a male patient aged 2 to 10 who had a stem cell transplant for acute lymphoblastic leukemia, so the T cells may come from the graft donor. This rearrangement joins TRBV27 to TRBJ2-1; no clear D. Sequencing used PBMCs, mostly from graft donor cells, obtained 360 days after TCRalphabeta/CD19-depleted stem cell transplant. DNA of the CDR3: TGTGCCAGCCAAAAGTTGGGATACAATGAGCAGTTCTTC. It is translated as CASQKLGYNEQFF.